Listed below are T cell receptor beta chains from one sample, sequenced in a study of T cells in narcolepsy. Sequencing was performed with immunoSEQ multiplex PCR; in TCRdb, only in-frame clones are kept and a portion is missing. The sample carries over 25,000 clones, less than 85% recorded once. The sample comprised memory (CD45RA-) CD4+ T cells from blood. These receptors were taken from a human donor in good health. Each CDR3 is given with its conserved first and last residue. Fields, in order: V gene, J gene, D gene, CDR3 DNA, CDR3 protein. The D gene is left open where the match is weak.

TRBV6-6	TRBJ2-7	.	TGTGCCAGCAGTCGGGACACCTACTACGAGCAGTACTTC	CASSRDTYYEQYF
TRBV19	TRBJ1-6	.	TGTGCCAGTAAAAGGGGAATATATAATTCACCCCTCCACTTT	CASKRGIYNSPLHF
TRBV5-6	TRBJ2-3	.	TGTGCCAGCAGCCTGTGGGGCACTAGCACAGATACGCAGTATTTT	CASSLWGTSTDTQYF
TRBV28	TRBJ2-4	TRBD1	TGTGCCAGCAGTTCGACAGGGTGGCGAAACATTCAGTACTTC	CASSSTGWRNIQYF
TRBV18	TRBJ2-7	.	TGTGCCAGCTCACCACGGACGGAGTACGAGCAGTACTTC	CASSPRTEYEQYF
TRBV18	TRBJ2-7	.	TGTGCCAGCTCACCCCCTGGCCGCCAGGGTTCCAACGAGCAGTACTTC	CASSPPGRQGSNEQYF
TRBV30	TRBJ1-2	.	TGTGCCTGGGAACGGGAATTTGGCTACACCTTC	CAWEREFGYTF
TRBV7-8	TRBJ2-7	TRBD2	TGTGCCAGCAGCCCCCGTAGAGCGGGGGCCTCCTACGAGCAGTACTTC	CASSPRRAGASYEQYF
TRBV5-8	TRBJ2-4	TRBD1	TGTGCCAGCAGCTTGGCCGGGACAGGGACTCAGTACTTC	CASSLAGTGTQYF
TRBV9	TRBJ2-1	.	TGTGCCAGCAGCGCCTCAGGCCCCCGCCATGAGCAGTTCTTC	CASSASGPRHEQFF
TRBV7-9	TRBJ2-3	TRBD2	TGTGCCAGCAGCCATCTAGCGGGATCCACAGATACGCAGTATTTT	CASSHLAGSTDTQYF
TRBV5-6	TRBJ2-1	TRBD2	TGTGCCAGCAGCGCAACTGGACTAGCGGGCGGGTTTGAGCAGTTCTTC	CASSATGLAGGFEQFF
TRBV7-2	TRBJ2-5	TRBD2	TGTGCCAGCAGCTTATCCGCGGGGGGGCGGAAGACCCAGTACTTC	CASSLSAGGRKTQYF
TRBV7-2	TRBJ2-5	TRBD2	TGTGCCAGCAGCTCCGGTACTAGCGGGCCAACGGAGACCCAGTACTTC	CASSSGTSGPTETQYF
TRBV11-2	TRBJ2-3	TRBD2	TGTGCCAGCAGCTCCGGACTAGCGGGCACAGATACGCAGTATTTT	CASSSGLAGTDTQYF
TRBV4-2	TRBJ1-6	.	TGTGCCAGCAGCCAACCTGGGGACCGGGCTCGCCCCCTCCACTTT	CASSQPGDRARPLHF